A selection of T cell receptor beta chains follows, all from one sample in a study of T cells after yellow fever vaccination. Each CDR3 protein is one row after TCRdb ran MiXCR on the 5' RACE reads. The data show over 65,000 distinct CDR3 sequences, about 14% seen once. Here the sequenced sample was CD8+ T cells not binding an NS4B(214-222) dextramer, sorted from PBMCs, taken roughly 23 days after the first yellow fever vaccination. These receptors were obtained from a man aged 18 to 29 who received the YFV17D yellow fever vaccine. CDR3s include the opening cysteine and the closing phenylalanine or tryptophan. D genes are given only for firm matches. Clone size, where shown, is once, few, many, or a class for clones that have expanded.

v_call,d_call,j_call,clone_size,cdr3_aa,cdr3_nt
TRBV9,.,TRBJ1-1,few,CASSVRGEEAFF,TGTGCCAGCAGCGTACGTGGGGAGGAAGCTTTCTTT
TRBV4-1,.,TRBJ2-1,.,CASSPRKGTPSPYNEQFF,TGCGCCAGCAGCCCACGAAAGGGGACTCCATCGCCCTACAATGAGCAGTTCTTC
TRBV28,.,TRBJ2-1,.,CASSVQGPYNEQFF,TGTGCCAGCAGTGTCCAGGGGCCCTACAATGAGCAGTTCTTC
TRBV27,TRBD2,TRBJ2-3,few,CASSSSSGGRTDTQYF,TGTGCCAGCAGTTCCTCCAGCGGGGGCCGCACAGATACGCAGTATTTT
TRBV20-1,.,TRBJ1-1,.,CSAREFHGGNTEAFF,TGCAGTGCTAGAGAATTTCACGGGGGGAACACTGAAGCTTTCTTT
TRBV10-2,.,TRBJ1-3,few,CASSDGPSRPHAF,TGCGCCAGCAGTGATGGGCCTTCCCGTCCACACGCCTTT
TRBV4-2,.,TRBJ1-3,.,CASSRIGGSSGNTIYF,TGTGCCAGCAGCCGGATAGGGGGGTCCTCTGGAAACACCATATATTTT
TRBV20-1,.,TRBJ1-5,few,CSAIPQGGQPQHF,TGCAGTGCGATCCCACAGGGAGGCCAGCCCCAGCATTTT
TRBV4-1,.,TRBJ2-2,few,CASSHWGDTGELFF,TGCGCCAGCAGCCACTGGGGGGACACCGGGGAGCTGTTTTTT
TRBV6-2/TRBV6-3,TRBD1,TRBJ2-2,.,CASSYSRPGQYTGELFF,TGTGCCAGCAGTTACTCGAGGCCGGGACAGTACACCGGGGAGCTGTTTTTT
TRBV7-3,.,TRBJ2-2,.,CASSPGPHTGELFF,TGTGCCAGCAGCCCCGGGCCTCACACCGGGGAGCTGTTTTTT
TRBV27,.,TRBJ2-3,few,CASSLSDSTDTQYF,TGTGCCAGCAGTTTGTCAGATAGCACAGATACGCAGTATTTT
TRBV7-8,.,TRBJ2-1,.,CASSLGQYNEQFF,TGTGCCAGCAGCTTGGGGCAATACAATGAGCAGTTCTTC
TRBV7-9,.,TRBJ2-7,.,CASSKDSYEQYF,TGTGCCAGCAGCAAGGACAGCTACGAGCAGTACTTC
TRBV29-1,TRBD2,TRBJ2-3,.,CSVEDQGGSADTQYF,TGCAGCGTTGAAGATCAGGGAGGGAGCGCAGATACGCAGTATTTT
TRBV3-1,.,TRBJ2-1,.,CASSQATGISNEQFF,TGTGCCAGCAGCCAAGCTACTGGTATCAGCAATGAGCAGTTCTTC
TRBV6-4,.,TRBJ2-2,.,CASSDGYTGELFF,TGTGCCAGCAGTGACGGATACACCGGGGAGCTGTTTTTT
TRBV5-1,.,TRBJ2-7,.,CASRQTDSYEQYF,TGCGCCAGCCGCCAAACAGACTCCTACGAGCAGTACTTC
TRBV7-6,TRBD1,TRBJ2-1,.,CASSSPGQGSNEQFF,TGTGCCAGCAGCTCTCCGGGACAGGGGAGCAATGAGCAGTTCTTC
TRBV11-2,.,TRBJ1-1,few,CASSLAAEAFF,TGTGCCAGCAGCTTAGCTGCTGAAGCTTTCTTT
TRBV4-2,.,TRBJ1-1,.,CASTDWGAEAFF,TGTGCCAGCACCGACTGGGGGGCTGAAGCTTTCTTT
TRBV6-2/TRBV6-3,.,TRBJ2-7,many,CASSYDAYEQYF,TGTGCCAGCAGTTATGACGCCTACGAGCAGTACTTC
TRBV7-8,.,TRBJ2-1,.,CASSPGWDNEQFF,TGTGCCAGCAGCCCCGGTTGGGACAATGAGCAGTTCTTC
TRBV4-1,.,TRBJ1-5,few,CASSQEGNHNQPQHF,TGCGCCAGCAGCCAAGAAGGGAATCACAATCAGCCCCAGCATTTT
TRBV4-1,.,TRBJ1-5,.,CASSQMGVLGGSPEPQHF,TGCGCCAGCAGCCAGATGGGAGTTTTGGGGGGCTCTCCAGAGCCCCAGCATTTT
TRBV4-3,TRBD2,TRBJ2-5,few,CASSPLSGGEETQYF,TGCGCCAGCAGCCCCCTTAGCGGGGGGGAGGAGACCCAGTACTTC
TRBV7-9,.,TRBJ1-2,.,CASSLGPNSNIGGYTF,TGTGCCAGCAGCCTGGGACCTAACTCTAATATCGGTGGCTACACCTTC
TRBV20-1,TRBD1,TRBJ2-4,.,CSARPTGTGSHIQYF,TGCAGTGCTAGACCCACCGGGACAGGGAGTCACATTCAGTACTTC
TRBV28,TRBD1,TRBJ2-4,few,CASSYRGNIQYF,TGTGCCAGCAGTTACAGGGGGAACATTCAGTACTTC
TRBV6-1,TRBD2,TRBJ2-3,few,CASIGLAGRFRTDTQYF,TGTGCCAGCATCGGACTAGCGGGGAGATTTCGCACAGATACGCAGTATTTT
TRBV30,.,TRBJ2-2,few,CAWSEIANTGELFF,TGTGCCTGGAGTGAGATAGCGAACACCGGGGAGCTGTTTTTT
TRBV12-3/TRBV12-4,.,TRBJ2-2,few,CASSLGLMNTGELFF,TGTGCCAGCAGTTTGGGACTCATGAACACCGGGGAGCTGTTTTTT
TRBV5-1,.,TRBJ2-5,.,CASSFWQRQETQYF,TGCGCCAGCAGCTTCTGGCAGAGACAAGAGACCCAGTACTTC
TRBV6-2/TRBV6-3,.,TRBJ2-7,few,CASSHFYEQYF,TGTGCCAGCAGCCACTTCTACGAGCAGTACTTC
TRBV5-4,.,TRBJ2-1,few,CASSLVGGFQFF,TGTGCCAGCAGCTTGGTTGGAGGGTTCCAGTTCTTC
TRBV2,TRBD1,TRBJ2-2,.,CASREGQTTGELFF,TGTGCCAGCAGAGAGGGACAGACCACCGGGGAGCTGTTTTTT
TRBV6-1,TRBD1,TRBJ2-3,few,CASSEWGQGPSTDTQYF,TGTGCCAGCAGTGAATGGGGACAGGGACCTAGCACAGATACGCAGTATTTT
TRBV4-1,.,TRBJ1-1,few,CASSQFADRNTEAFF,TGCGCCAGCAGCCAATTTGCGGACAGGAACACTGAAGCTTTCTTT
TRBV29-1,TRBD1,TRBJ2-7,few,CSAWTGLTYEQYF,TGCAGCGCCTGGACAGGGCTGACCTACGAGCAGTACTTC
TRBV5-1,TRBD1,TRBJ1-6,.,CASSSTGGNSPLHF,TGCGCCAGCAGCTCGACAGGGGGTAATTCACCCCTCCACTTT
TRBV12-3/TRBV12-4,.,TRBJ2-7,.,CASGVGKEQYF,TGTGCCAGTGGTGTAGGGAAAGAGCAGTACTTC
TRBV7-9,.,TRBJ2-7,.,CASSSSGTGYEQYF,TGTGCCAGCAGCTCTTCCGGGACGGGGTACGAGCAGTACTTC
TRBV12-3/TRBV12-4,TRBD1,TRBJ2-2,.,CASSFTTGHTGELFF,TGTGCCAGCAGCTTCACGACAGGGCACACCGGGGAGCTGTTTTTT
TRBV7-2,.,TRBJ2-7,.,CASSLAARGSEQYF,TGTGCCAGCAGCTTAGCGGCCAGGGGAAGCGAGCAGTACTTC
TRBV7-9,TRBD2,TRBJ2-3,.,CASSRGTRPSDTQYF,TGTGCCAGCAGCCGCGGGACTAGGCCTTCGGATACGCAGTATTTT
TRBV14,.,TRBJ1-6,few,CASSQDERSPLHF,TGTGCCAGCTCTCAGGACGAAAGGTCACCCCTCCACTTT
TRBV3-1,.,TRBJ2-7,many,CASSQDPGENYEQYF,TGTGCCAGCAGCCAAGACCCCGGGGAGAACTACGAGCAGTACTTC